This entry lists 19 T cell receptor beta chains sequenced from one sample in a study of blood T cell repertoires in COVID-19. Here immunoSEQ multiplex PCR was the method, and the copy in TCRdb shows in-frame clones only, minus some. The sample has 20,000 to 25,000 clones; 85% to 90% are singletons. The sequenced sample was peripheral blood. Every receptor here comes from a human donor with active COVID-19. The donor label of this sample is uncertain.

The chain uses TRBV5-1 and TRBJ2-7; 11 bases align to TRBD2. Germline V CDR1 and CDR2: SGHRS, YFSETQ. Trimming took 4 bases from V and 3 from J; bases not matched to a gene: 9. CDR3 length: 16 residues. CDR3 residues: CASSQTLAGDRYEQYF. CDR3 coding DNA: TGCGCCAGCAGCCAAACACTAGCGGGGGACCGCTACGAGCAGTACTTC.

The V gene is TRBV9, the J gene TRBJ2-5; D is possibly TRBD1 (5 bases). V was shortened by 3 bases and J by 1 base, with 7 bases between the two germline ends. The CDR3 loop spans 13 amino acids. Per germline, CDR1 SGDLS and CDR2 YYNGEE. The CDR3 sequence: CASSEGPQETQYF. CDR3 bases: TGTGCCAGCAGCGAGGGGCCCCAAGAGACCCAGTACTTC. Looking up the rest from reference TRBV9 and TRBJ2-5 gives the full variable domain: DSGVTQTPKHLITATGQRVTLRCSPRSGDLSVYWYQQSLDQGLQFLIQYYNGEERAKGNILERFSAQQFPDLHSELNLSSLELGDSALYFCASSEGPQETQYFGPGTRLLVL.

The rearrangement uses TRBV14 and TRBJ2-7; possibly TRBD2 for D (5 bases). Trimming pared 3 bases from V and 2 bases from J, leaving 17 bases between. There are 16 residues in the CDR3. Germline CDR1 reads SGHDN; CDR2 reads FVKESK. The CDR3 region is CASSQEDQPGTYEQYF. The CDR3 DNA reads TGTGCCAGCAGCCAGGAGGATCAACCAGGAACCTACGAGCAGTACTTC.

The CDR3 region is CASSLTLAANNEQFF. The DNA of the CDR3 is TGTGCCAGCAGCTTAACGCTAGCGGCAAACAATGAGCAGTTCTTC. This chain joins TRBV3-1 (or the pseudogene TRBV3-2) and TRBJ2-1; 7 positions match TRBD2. From germline, CDR1 is LGHDT and CDR2 YNNKEL (reference sequence). The length of the CDR3 is 15 residues. V shed 5 bases, J shed 5 bases, and the junction held 9 bases outside the gene matches.

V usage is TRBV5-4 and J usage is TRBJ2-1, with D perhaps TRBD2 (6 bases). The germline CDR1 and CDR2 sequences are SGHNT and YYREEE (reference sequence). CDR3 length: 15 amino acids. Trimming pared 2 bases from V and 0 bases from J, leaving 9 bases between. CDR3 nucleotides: TGTGCCAGCAGCTTTGGAGGGAGCTCCTACAATGAGCAGTTCTTC. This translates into CASSFGGSSYNEQFF. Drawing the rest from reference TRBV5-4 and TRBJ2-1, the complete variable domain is ETGVTQSPTHLIKTRGQQVTLRCSSQSGHNTVSWYQQALGQGPQFIFQYYREEENGRGNFPPRFSGLQFPNYSSELNVNALELDDSALYLCASSFGGSSYNEQFFGPGTRLTVL.

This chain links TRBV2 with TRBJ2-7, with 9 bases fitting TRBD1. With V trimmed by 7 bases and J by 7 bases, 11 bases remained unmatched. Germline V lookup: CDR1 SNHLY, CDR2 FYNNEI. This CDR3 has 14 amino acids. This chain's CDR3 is CASIDGTGSREQYF. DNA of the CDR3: TGTGCCAGCATCGACGGGACAGGGTCTCGGGAGCAGTACTTC.

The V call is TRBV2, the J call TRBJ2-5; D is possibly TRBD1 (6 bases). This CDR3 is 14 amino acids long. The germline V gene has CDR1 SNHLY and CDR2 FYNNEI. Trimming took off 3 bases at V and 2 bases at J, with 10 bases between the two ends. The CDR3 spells CASSETGTQETQYF. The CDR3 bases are TGTGCCAGCAGTGAGACAGGTACTCAAGAGACCCAGTACTTC.

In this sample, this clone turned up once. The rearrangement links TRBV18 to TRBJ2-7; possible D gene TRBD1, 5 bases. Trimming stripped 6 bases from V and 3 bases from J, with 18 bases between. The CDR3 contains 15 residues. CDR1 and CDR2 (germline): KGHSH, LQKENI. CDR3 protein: CASSPTGLPYYEQYF. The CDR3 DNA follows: TGTGCCAGCTCGCCTACAGGCTTGCCCTACTACGAGCAGTACTTC.

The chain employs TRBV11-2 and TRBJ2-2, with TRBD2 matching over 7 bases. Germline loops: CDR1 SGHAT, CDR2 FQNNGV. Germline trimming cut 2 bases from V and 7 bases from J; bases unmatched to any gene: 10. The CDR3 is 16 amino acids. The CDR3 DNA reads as TGTGCCAGCAGCTTAAGTATAGAGCGGGGACTCGGGGAGCTGTTTTTT. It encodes CASSLSIERGLGELFF.

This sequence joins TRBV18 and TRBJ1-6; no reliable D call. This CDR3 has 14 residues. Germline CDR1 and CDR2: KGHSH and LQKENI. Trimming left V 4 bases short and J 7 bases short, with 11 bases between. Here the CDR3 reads CASSLQEGNSPLHF. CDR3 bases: TGTGCCAGCTCACTTCAAGAGGGAAATTCACCCCTCCACTTT.

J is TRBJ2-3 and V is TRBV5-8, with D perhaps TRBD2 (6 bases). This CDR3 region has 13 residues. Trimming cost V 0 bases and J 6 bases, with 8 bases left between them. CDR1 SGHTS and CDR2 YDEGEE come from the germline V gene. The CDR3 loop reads CASSLEEGDTQYF. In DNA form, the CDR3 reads TGTGCCAGCAGCTTGGAGGAGGGGGATACGCAGTATTTT. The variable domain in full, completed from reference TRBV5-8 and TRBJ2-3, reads EAGVTQSPTHLIKTRGQQATLRCSPISGHTSVYWYQQALGLGLQFLLWYDEGEERNRGNFPPRFSGRQFPNYSSELNVNALELEDSALYLCASSLEEGDTQYFGPGTRLTVL.

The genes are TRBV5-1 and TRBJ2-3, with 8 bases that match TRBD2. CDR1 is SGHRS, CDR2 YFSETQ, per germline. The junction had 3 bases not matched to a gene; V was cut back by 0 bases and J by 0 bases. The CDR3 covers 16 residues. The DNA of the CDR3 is TGCGCCAGCAGCTTGGCAGGCGGGGGGAGCACAGATACGCAGTATTTT. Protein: CASSLAGGGSTDTQYF.

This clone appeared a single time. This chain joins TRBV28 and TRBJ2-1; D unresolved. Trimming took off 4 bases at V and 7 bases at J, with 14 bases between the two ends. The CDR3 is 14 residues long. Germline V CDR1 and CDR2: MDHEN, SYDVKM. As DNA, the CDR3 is TGTGCCAGCAGTTCAGGCCTGAACGTTAATGAGCAGTTCTTC. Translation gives CASSSGLNVNEQFF. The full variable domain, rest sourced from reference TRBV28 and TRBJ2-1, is DVKVTQSSRYLVKRTGEKVFLECVQDMDHENMFWYRQDPGLGLRLIYFSYDVKMKEKGDIPEGYSVSREKKERFSLILESASTNQTSMYLCASSSGLNVNEQFFGPGTRLTVL.

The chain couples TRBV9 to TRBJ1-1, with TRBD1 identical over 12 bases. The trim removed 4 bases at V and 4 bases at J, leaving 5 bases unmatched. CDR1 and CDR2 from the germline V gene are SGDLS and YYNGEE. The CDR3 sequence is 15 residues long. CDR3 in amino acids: CASSPGQGAITEAFF. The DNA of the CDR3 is TGTGCCAGCAGCCCGGGACAGGGGGCGATCACTGAAGCTTTCTTT.

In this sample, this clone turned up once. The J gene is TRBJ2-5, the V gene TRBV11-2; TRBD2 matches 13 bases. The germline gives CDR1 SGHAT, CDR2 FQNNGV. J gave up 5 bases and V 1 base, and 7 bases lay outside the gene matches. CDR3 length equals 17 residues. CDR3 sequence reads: CASSLVGLAGEGETQYF. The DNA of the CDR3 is TGTGCCAGCAGCTTAGTCGGACTAGCGGGGGAGGGGGAGACCCAGTACTTC.

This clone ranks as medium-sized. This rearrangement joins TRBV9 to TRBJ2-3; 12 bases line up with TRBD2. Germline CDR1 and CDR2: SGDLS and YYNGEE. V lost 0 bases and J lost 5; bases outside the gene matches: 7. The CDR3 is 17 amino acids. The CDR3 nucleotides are TGTGCCAGCAGCGTAGAGGCTAGCGGGGGGGTTATAGATACGCAGTATTTT. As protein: CASSVEASGGVIDTQYF.

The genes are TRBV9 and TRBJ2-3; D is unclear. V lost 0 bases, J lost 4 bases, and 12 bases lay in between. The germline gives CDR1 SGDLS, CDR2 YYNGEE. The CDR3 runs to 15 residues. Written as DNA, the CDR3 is TGTGCCAGCAGCGTAGGAATAGCTATGCCAGATACGCAGTATTTT. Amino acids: CASSVGIAMPDTQYF.

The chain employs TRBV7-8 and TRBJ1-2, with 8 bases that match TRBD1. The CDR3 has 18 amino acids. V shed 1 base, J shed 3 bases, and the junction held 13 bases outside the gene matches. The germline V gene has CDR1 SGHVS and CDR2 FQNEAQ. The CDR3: CASSLEESARGRDYGYTF. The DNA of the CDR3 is TGTGCCAGCAGCTTAGAAGAGTCCGCCAGGGGGCGTGACTATGGCTACACCTTC.

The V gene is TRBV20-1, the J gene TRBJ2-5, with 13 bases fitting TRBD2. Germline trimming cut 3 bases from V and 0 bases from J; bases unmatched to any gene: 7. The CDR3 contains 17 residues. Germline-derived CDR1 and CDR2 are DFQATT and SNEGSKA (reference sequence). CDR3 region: CSASTGTSGNNQETQYF. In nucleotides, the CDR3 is TGCAGTGCTAGTACAGGGACTAGCGGGAACAACCAAGAGACCCAGTACTTC.